This T cell receptor beta chain was obtained from a study of patients and donors after allogeneic stem cell transplantation. Germline V gives CDR1 DFQATT, CDR2 SNEGSKA (reference sequence). The CDR3 is 16 residues long. Deletions cut 0 bases from V and 8 bases from J, with 17 bases between. TCRdb redid the calling of the RT-PCR reads with MiXCR, one entry per CDR3 protein. Among some 200,000 distinct CDR3 sequences listed, around two fifths were seen once. This clonotype showed up just a few times. This sequence originates from a human donor who was either an allogeneic HSCT recipient or a stem cell or donor lymphocyte infusion donor (not recorded which). It is not recorded whose cells these are; they may come from a transplant donor. Sequenced: blood, either unsorted or a sorted T cell fraction (not recorded which). The gene calls are TRBV20-1 and TRBJ1-6; D ambiguous. The CDR3 nucleotides read TGCAGTGCTAGAGATGGATTGGCAGGCGGCGATTCACCCCTCCACTTT. It codes for CSARDGLAGGDSPLHF.